The T cell receptor (beta chain) under discussion was sequenced for a study of spatial heterogeneity in lung cancer. There are many counts of this clonotype. TCRdb independently ran MiXCR on the 5' RACE reads; one entry per CDR3 protein. Seen here are about 48,000 distinct CDR3 sequences, 5.3% observed once, and the top ten hold approximately 12%. Described time point: sample taken at primary tumor resection. The donors were about 72 patients with non-small cell lung cancer that was early-stage and untreated. TCRs were sequenced from unsorted whole RNA of tumor, nontumor lung or PBMC. J was trimmed by 4 bases and V by 8 bases; bases with no gene match: 8. The germline CDR1 and CDR2 sequences are DFQATT and SNEGSKA (reference sequence). The length of the CDR3 is 13 residues.

The clonotype originates from a male donor with early-stage non-small cell lung cancer. The V gene is TRBV20-1, the J gene TRBJ2-3; 8 bases agree with TRBD1. Sequenced material: PBMCs, taken at surgery. CDR3 nucleotide sequence: TGCAGTCGATCGACAGGGGCTCCAGATACGCAGTATTTT. Encoded protein: CSRSTGAPDTQYF.